These T cell receptor beta chains were read from a single sample in a study of cytomegalovirus exposure and HLA in healthy donors. Repertoires were generated with immunoSEQ multiplex PCR, while TCRdb's copy carries only in-frame clones and drops some. The sample gives approximately 140,000 clones, 50% to 75% of which show up once; under 7.5% is in the top ten. Input material: PBMCs. These receptors originate from an older woman in good health and CMV-seropositive. Each CDR3 is given with its conserved first and last residue. D genes are given only for firm matches. Only some rows state a clone size, as once, few, many or a class for expanded clones.

>NA|TRBJ2-3|TRBV5-4|NA
TGTGCCAGCAGCTCCCCGGACAGAAGCACAGATACGCAGTATTTT
CASSSPDRSTDTQYF
>NA|TRBJ2-3|TRBV4-2|NA
TGTGCCAGCAGCCAAGATATAGCTCGCACAGATACGCAGTATTTT
CASSQDIARTDTQYF
>TRBD2|TRBJ2-7|TRBV5-6|once
TGTGCCAGCAGCTCCGGGACTAGCGGGAGCAGGGTTTACGAGCAGTACTTC
CASSSGTSGSRVYEQYF
>NA|TRBJ2-2|TRBV5-1|NA
TGCGCCAGCAGCTTGCGTCCAGGAGGGAACACCGGGGAGCTGTTTTTT
CASSLRPGGNTGELFF
>TRBD2|TRBJ2-1|TRBV18|NA
TGTGCCAGCTCACGACTAGCGGGAGGGCCGGGGGATGAGCAGTTCTTC
CASSRLAGGPGDEQFF
>NA|TRBJ2-7|TRBV19|NA
TGTGCCAGTAGTAGGCCAGGCACCTACGAGCAGTACTTC
CASSRPGTYEQYF
>TRBD1|TRBJ2-2|TRBV7-2|few
TGTGCCAGCAGCCCGGCGGCGGGACAGGGCACCGGGGAGCTGTTTTTT
CASSPAAGQGTGELFF
>NA|TRBJ2-7|TRBV28|NA
TGTGCCAGCAGTTTATCAGGAGGGGTCTCCTACGAGCAGTACTTC
CASSLSGGVSYEQYF
>TRBD2|TRBJ2-7|TRBV9|few
TGTGCCAGCAGCGCGGGACTAGCGGGTTACGAGCAGTACTTC
CASSAGLAGYEQYF
>TRBD2|TRBJ2-5|TRBV30|NA
TGTGCCTGGAGTGTAATCACTAGCGGGCTCCCAGAGACCCAGTACTTC
CAWSVITSGLPETQYF
>TRBD2|TRBJ2-3|TRBV2|few
TGTGCCACCCGACTAGCGGAGAGCACAGATACGCAGTATTTT
CATRLAESTDTQYF
>TRBD1|TRBJ1-2|TRBV28|few
TGTGCCAGCAGTTCCCCAGGGGACAGGCTAAACTATGGCTACACCTTC
CASSSPGDRLNYGYTF
>NA|TRBJ2-7|TRBV28|NA
TGTGCCAGCGCCGAACCAGGGCCACCCACGCCCTCCGAGCAGTACTTC
CASAEPGPPTPSEQYF
>NA|TRBJ1-5|TRBV18|few
TGTGCCAGCTCACCTCTTGCCGGGCCCCAGCATTTT
CASSPLAGPQHF
>NA|TRBJ2-7|TRBV2|NA
TGTGCCAGCAGGACACAGGGACCCTCCTACGAGCAGTACTTC
CASRTQGPSYEQYF
>TRBD2|TRBJ2-3|TRBV7-2|NA
TGTGCCAGCAGCGACTGGACTAGCGGGAATACAGATACGCAGTATTTT
CASSDWTSGNTDTQYF
>NA|TRBJ2-7|TRBV10-3|NA
TGTGCCATCAGATCCACGGGAGCTGGCTACGAGCAGTACTTC
CAIRSTGAGYEQYF
>TRBD1|TRBJ1-4|TRBV28|NA
TGTGCCAGCAGTTTCTTTCAGGGACAGACAAATGAAAAACTGTTTTTT
CASSFFQGQTNEKLFF